The 24 T cell receptor beta chains listed next were all sequenced from one sample in a study of blood T cell repertoires in COVID-19. Here immunoSEQ multiplex PCR was the method, and the copy in TCRdb shows in-frame clones only, minus some. The data hold roughly 68,000 clones, with approximately 90% observed a single time. The sequencing sample was made of peripheral blood. Source of these receptors: a woman aged 70-85 years with acute or convalescent COVID-19.

As DNA, the CDR3 is TGTGCCAGCAGCCTCGTCAGGGGGAACACTGAAGCTTTCTTT. Translation: CASSLVRGNTEAFF. The rearrangement links TRBV7-6 to TRBJ1-1; possibly TRBD1 for D (6 bases). V lost 5 bases and J lost 1, with 11 bases in between. This CDR3 contains 14 residues. CDR1 is SGHVS and CDR2 is FNYEAQ in the germline V gene.

This clone was observed a single time. The gene calls are TRBV7-3 and TRBJ2-7, with 7 bases identical to TRBD1. V lost 0 bases and J lost 5; bases outside the gene matches: 4. The CDR3 has 14 amino acids. From germline, CDR1 is SGHTA and CDR2 FQGTGA. The CDR3 region is CASSLTGGGDEQYF. The CDR3 DNA follows: TGTGCCAGCAGCTTAACAGGGGGCGGCGACGAGCAGTACTTC.

The chain is built from TRBV3-1 (or the pseudogene TRBV3-2) and TRBJ2-3; 7 nucleotides line up with TRBD1. The CDR3 spans 18 residues. Trimming removed 1 base from V and 4 bases from J; junction bases left unmatched: 14. CDR1 LGHDT and CDR2 YNNKEL come from the germline V gene (reference sequence). CDR3 in DNA: TGTGCCAGCAGCCAAGGTGAGGGCAGGGGGTATCTTGCAGATACGCAGTATTTT. The encoded protein is CASSQGEGRGYLADTQYF.

V gene TRBV29-1 combines with J gene TRBJ1-2; 7 nucleotides line up with TRBD1. CDR1 is SQVTM and CDR2 is ANQGSEA in the germline V gene. The V and J ends lost 0 bases and 2 bases, in that order; junction bases with no gene match: 3. This CDR3 region has 14 residues. CDR3 bases: TGCAGCGTTGAAGAAGGGGGCTTGAACTATGGCTACACCTTC. It encodes CSVEEGGLNYGYTF.

The rearrangement uses TRBV7-8 and TRBJ1-1; D remains ambiguous. Germline loops: CDR1 SGHVS, CDR2 FQNEAQ. CDR3 length: 13 residues. V was trimmed by 5 bases and J by 6 bases, leaving 13 bases between them. The CDR3 sequence is CASSPRAVAEAFF. CDR3 sequence (DNA): TGTGCCAGCAGCCCGCGGGCAGTAGCTGAAGCTTTCTTT.

A few counts support this clone. The V call is TRBV7-2, the J call TRBJ1-6; D ambiguous. The CDR3 is made up of 12 amino acids. V gave up 7 bases and J gave up 8 bases, with 9 bases separating them. Germline CDR1 reads SGHTA; CDR2 reads FQGNSA. The CDR3 bases are TGTGCCAGCAACAAAGTTGATTCACCCCTCCACTTT. It specifies CASNKVDSPLHF.

The rearrangement links TRBV9 to TRBJ2-3; 9 bases match TRBD2. Germline values: CDR1 SGDLS, CDR2 YYNGEE. The CDR3 has 15 residues. J lost 6 bases, V lost 4 bases, and 9 bases had no gene match. The CDR3 loop is CASSPGLAPYDTQYF. CDR3 DNA: TGTGCCAGCAGCCCGGGACTAGCCCCCTATGATACGCAGTATTTT.

The V call is TRBV5-4, the J call TRBJ2-1, with a tentative D call TRBD2 (6 bases). Germline V gives CDR1 SGHNT, CDR2 YYREEE (reference sequence). The CDR3 totals 16 residues. V lost 0 bases and J lost 12, with 22 bases in between. The CDR3 nucleotides read TGTGCCAGCAGCTTGGCCGGGGGTCAAGGTACAAGGGGGCAGTTCTTC. This sequence encodes CASSLAGGQGTRGQFF.

The chain employs TRBV6-2 or TRBV6-3 and TRBJ2-1; D uncertain. This CDR3 has 15 amino acids. In germline, CDR1 is MNHEY, CDR2 SVGEGT. V gave up 2 bases and J gave up 3 bases, with 11 bases separating them. CDR3 sequence (DNA): TGTGCCAGCAGTTACCGAGACTCCAACTACAATGAGCAGTTCTTC. Protein product: CASSYRDSNYNEQFF.

Only one count was recorded for this clone. This chain links TRBV12-5 with TRBJ1-5; D is possibly TRBD1 (5 bases). V lost 11 bases and J lost 5, with 13 bases in between. In germline, CDR1 is LGHNT, CDR2 FRNRAP. The CDR3 totals 12 residues. The CDR3 DNA sequence: TGTGCTGCATCCAGGGAGGATCAGCCCCAGCATTTT. Translated, it gives CAASREDQPQHF.

The rearrangement joins TRBV5-1 to TRBJ2-3, with TRBD1 identical over 11 bases. The germline gives CDR1 SGHRS, CDR2 YFSETQ. V lost 1 base and J lost 3; bases outside the gene matches: 4. There are 16 residues in the CDR3. In DNA form, the CDR3 reads TGCGCCAGCAGCTTGCCTGGGACAGGGGGGACAGATACGCAGTATTTT. Translated: CASSLPGTGGTDTQYF.

This sequence joins TRBV7-3 and TRBJ2-3; TRBD1 aligns across 9 bases. Looked up from germline, CDR1 is SGHTA and CDR2 is FQGTGA. CDR3 size: 15 residues. Trimming cost V 3 bases and J 4 bases; bases outside gene matches: 5. The CDR3 region has the DNA TGTGCCAGCAGCTTGTTACAGGGGGCATCAGATACGCAGTATTTT. This codes for CASSLLQGASDTQYF.

The chain couples TRBV7-2 to TRBJ2-2; 11 bases fit TRBD1. The CDR3 has 18 amino acids. Germline V CDR1 and CDR2: SGHTA, FQGNSA. V gave up 3 bases and J gave up 7 bases; unmatched junction bases: 13. DNA for the CDR3: TGTGCCAGCAGCTTTCTATTTGGACAGGGGGCTAGGAGCGGGGAGCTGTTTTTT. Encoded protein: CASSFLFGQGARSGELFF.

The gene calls are TRBV5-4 and TRBJ2-7, with 7 bases that match TRBD1. Germline CDR1 is SGHNT and CDR2 is YYREEE (reference sequence). J gave up 2 bases and V 1 base, and 9 bases lay outside the gene matches. The CDR3 covers 16 residues. The CDR3 spells CASSLNGRQGTYEQYF. For the CDR3, the DNA is TGTGCCAGCAGCTTGAATGGCCGACAGGGAACCTACGAGCAGTACTTC.

The gene calls are TRBV7-3 and TRBJ2-1; possibly TRBD2 for D (6 bases). The V gene lost 0 bases and the J gene lost 0 bases, with 15 bases spanning the gap. Germline CDR1 SGHTA, CDR2 FQGTGA. This CDR3 has 18 residues. In nucleotides, the CDR3 is TGTGCCAGCAGCTTAACTCCGGGCGGGGTTAGCTCCTACAATGAGCAGTTCTTC. It is translated as CASSLTPGGVSSYNEQFF.

Remarks on this clone: The junction shows a germline mismatch at one end, possibly a read error. The V call is TRBV3-1 (or the pseudogene TRBV3-2), the J call TRBJ1-1; no firm D call. CDR3 length equals 14 residues. CDR1 LGHDT and CDR2 YNNKEL come from the germline V gene (reference sequence). The CDR3 coding sequence is TGTGCCAGCACCCAAGAAGCGTTCAACACTGAAGCTTTCTTT. Translation gives CASTQEAFNTEAFF.

The genes are TRBV30 and TRBJ1-2; 7 bases are a match to TRBD1. CDR1 is GTSNPN, CDR2 SVGIG, per germline (reference sequence). The CDR3 is 16 amino acids. V shed 2 bases, J shed 6 bases, and the junction held 15 bases outside the gene matches. CDR3 DNA: TGTGCCTGGAGTCCAGTAGGGAGACAGGGTTCTGATGGCTACACCTTC. This sequence encodes CAWSPVGRQGSDGYTF.

This chain connects TRBV7-3 to TRBJ1-2; 7 bases agree with TRBD1. Looked up from germline, CDR1 is SGHTA and CDR2 is FQGTGA. This CDR3 is 13 amino acids long. With V trimmed by 5 bases and J by 4 bases, 4 bases remained unmatched. The CDR3 reads CASSPGGSYGYTF. In DNA form, the CDR3 reads TGTGCCAGCAGCCCAGGGGGAAGCTATGGCTACACCTTC.

The chain joins TRBV5-1 to TRBJ2-1; D unresolved. This CDR3 has 14 residues. V lost 0 bases and J lost 4, with 8 bases in between. The germline V gene has CDR1 SGHRS and CDR2 YFSETQ. As DNA, the CDR3 is TGCGCCAGCAGCTTGGAGCTATTTTACAATGAGCAGTTCTTC. It translates to CASSLELFYNEQFF.

V and J are TRBV29-1 and TRBJ2-5; 8 bases align to TRBD1. The CDR3 runs to 15 residues. V shed 4 bases and J 0 bases; nucleotides not matched to a gene: 7. Germline loops: CDR1 SQVTM, CDR2 ANQGSEA. The CDR3 sequence: CSVGQGSRYQETQYF. The CDR3 DNA follows: TGCAGCGTTGGACAGGGGTCTCGGTACCAAGAGACCCAGTACTTC.

Here the CDR3 DNA reads TGCGCCAGCAGCCTCATCCCGGGACAGGGGGCGGGTTCCACTGAAGCTTTCTTT. Its protein is CASSLIPGQGAGSTEAFF. The V and J genes are TRBV5-1 and TRBJ1-1; 12 bases are shared with TRBD1. Trimming took 4 bases from V and 4 from J; bases not matched to a gene: 14. The CDR3 loop spans 18 amino acids. Germline V gene sequence: CDR1 SGHRS, CDR2 YFSETQ.

This sequence joins TRBV12-5 and TRBJ1-5; D not certain. Germline-derived CDR1 and CDR2 are LGHNT and FRNRAP. The length of the CDR3 is 23 residues. Trimming stripped 1 base from V and 0 bases from J, with 31 bases between. Written as DNA, the CDR3 is TGTGCTAGTGGTTTGGGGGCGACCGAGAAAAGCGGTATTTGGCCTTATAGCAATCAGCCCCAGCATTTT. Residues: CASGLGATEKSGIWPYSNQPQHF.

This rearrangement joins TRBV19 to TRBJ2-7, with 9 bases fitting TRBD1. Trimming removed 3 bases from V and 3 bases from J; junction bases left unmatched: 9. The CDR3 covers 16 residues. Germline lookup yields CDR1 LNHDA and CDR2 SQIVND (reference sequence). In DNA, the CDR3 is TGTGCCAGTAGTATCAGCTCCGGGACAGGGATCTACGAGCAGTACTTC. This translates into CASSISSGTGIYEQYF.

The chain couples TRBV5-5 to TRBJ1-2, with 10 bases identical to TRBD1. Trimming took 2 bases from V and 5 from J; bases not matched to a gene: 6. The germline V gene encodes CDR1 SGHKS and CDR2 YYEKEE (reference sequence). CDR3 size: 15 residues. The CDR3 sequence: CASSLGDRGAYGYTF. The CDR3 DNA reads TGTGCCAGCAGCTTAGGGGACAGGGGTGCGTATGGCTACACCTTC.